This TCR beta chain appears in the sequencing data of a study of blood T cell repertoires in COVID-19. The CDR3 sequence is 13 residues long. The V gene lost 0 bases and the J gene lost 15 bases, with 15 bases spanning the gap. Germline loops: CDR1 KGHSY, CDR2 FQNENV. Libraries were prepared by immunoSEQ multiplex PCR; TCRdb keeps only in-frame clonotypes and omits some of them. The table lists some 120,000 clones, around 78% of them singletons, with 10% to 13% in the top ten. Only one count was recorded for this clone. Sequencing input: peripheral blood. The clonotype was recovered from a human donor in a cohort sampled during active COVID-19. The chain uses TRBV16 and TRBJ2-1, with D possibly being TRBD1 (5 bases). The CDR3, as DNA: TGTGCCAGCAGCCAATCAAGGCAGGGAAACTGGTTCTTC. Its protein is CASSQSRQGNWFF.